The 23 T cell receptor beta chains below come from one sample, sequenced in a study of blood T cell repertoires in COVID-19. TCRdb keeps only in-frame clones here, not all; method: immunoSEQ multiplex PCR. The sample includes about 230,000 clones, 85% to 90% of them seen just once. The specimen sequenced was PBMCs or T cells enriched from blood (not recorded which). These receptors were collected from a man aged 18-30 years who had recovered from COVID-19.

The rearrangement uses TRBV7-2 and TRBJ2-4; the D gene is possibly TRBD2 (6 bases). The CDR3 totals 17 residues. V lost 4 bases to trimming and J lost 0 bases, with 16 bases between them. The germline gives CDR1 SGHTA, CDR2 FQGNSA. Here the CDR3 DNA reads TGTGCCAGCAGCTCTACTCGACTAGAGCTAGCCAAAAACATTCAGTACTTC. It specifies CASSSTRLELAKNIQYF.

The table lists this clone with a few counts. The CDR3 DNA is TGTGCCAGCAGTTTAGGAGTCAGCACAACCTATGGCTACACCTTC. Translated, it gives CASSLGVSTTYGYTF. J is TRBJ1-2 and V is TRBV6-6, with unresolved D. The germline gives CDR1 MNHNY, CDR2 SVGAGI (reference sequence). The CDR3 is 15 amino acids. V was pared by 4 bases and J by 4 bases, with 16 bases between.

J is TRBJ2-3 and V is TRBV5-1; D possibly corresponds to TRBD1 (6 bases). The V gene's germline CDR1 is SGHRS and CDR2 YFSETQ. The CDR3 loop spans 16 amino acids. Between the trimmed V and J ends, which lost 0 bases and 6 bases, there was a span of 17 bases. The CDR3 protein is CASSLVQGPRGDTQYF. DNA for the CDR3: TGCGCCAGCAGCTTGGTGCAGGGGCCAAGGGGCGATACGCAGTATTTT.

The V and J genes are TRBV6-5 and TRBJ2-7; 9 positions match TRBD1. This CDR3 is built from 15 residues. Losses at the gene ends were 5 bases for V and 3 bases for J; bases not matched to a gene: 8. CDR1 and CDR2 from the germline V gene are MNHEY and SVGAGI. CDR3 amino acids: CASSLAGTGSYEQYF. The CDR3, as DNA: TGTGCCAGCAGTCTCGCCGGGACAGGGAGCTACGAGCAGTACTTC.

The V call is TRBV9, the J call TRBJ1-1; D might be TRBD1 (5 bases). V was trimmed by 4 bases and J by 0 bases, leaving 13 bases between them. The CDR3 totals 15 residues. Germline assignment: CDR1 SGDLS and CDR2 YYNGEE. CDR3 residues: CASSPQELMNTEAFF. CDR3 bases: TGTGCCAGCAGCCCACAGGAATTAATGAACACTGAAGCTTTCTTT. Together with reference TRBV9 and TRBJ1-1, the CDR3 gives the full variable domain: DSGVTQTPKHLITATGQRVTLRCSPRSGDLSVYWYQQSLDQGLQFLIQYYNGEERAKGNILERFSAQQFPDLHSELNLSSLELGDSALYFCASSPQELMNTEAFFGQGTRLTVV.

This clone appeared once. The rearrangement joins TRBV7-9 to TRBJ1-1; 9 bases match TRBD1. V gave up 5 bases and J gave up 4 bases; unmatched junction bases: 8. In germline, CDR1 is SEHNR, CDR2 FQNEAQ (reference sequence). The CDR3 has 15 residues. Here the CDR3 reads CASSPWTGVSTEAFF. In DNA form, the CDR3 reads TGTGCCAGCAGCCCTTGGACAGGGGTGAGCACTGAAGCTTTCTTT.

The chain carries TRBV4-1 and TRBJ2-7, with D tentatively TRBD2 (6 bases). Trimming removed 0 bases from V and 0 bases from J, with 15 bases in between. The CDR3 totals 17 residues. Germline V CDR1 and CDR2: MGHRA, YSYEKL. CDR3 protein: CASSQDPLARVSYEQYF. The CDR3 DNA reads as TGCGCCAGCAGCCAAGATCCCCTAGCGCGGGTCTCCTACGAGCAGTACTTC.

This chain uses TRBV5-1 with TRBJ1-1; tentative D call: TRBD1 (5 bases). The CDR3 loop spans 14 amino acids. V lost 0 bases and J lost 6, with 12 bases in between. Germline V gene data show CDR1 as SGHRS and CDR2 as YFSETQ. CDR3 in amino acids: CASSLDGGVSEAFF. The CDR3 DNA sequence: TGCGCCAGCAGCTTGGACGGAGGGGTCTCTGAAGCTTTCTTT. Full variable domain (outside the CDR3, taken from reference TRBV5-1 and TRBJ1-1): KAGVTQTPRYLIKTRGQQVTLSCSPISGHRSVSWYQQTPGQGLQFLFEYFSETQRNKGNFPGRFSGRQFSNSRSEMNVSTLELGDSALYLCASSLDGGVSEAFFGQGTRLTVV.

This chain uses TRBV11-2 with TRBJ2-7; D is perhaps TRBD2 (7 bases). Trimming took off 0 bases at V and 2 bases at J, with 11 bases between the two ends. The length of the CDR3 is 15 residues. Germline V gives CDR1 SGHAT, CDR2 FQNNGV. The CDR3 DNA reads TGTGCCAGCAGCTTAGAACTAGGGGGGGCCTACGAGCAGTACTTC. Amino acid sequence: CASSLELGGAYEQYF.

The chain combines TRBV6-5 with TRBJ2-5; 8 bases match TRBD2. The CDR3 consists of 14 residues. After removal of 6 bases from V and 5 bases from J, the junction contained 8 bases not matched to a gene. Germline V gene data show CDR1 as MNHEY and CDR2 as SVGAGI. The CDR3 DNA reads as TGTGCCAGCAGGAAAAGCGGGGGCGGCGAGACCCAGTACTTC. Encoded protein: CASRKSGGGETQYF.

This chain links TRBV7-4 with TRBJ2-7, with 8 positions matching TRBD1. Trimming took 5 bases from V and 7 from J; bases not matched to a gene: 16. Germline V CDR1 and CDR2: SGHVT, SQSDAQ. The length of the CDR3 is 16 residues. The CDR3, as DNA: TGTGCCAGCAGCACCCGACAGGGGACGCCGAAGTGGGAGCAGTACTTC. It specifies CASSTRQGTPKWEQYF.

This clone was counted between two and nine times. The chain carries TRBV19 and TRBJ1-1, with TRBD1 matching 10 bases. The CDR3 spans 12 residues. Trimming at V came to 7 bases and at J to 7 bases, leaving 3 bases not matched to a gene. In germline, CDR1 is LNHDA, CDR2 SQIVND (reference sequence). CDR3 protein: CASNRDRGEAFF. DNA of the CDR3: TGTGCCAGTAACCGGGACAGGGGTGAAGCTTTCTTT.

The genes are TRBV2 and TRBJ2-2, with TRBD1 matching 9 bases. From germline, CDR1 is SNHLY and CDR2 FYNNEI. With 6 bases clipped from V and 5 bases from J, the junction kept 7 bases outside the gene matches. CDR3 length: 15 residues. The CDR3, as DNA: TGTGCCAGCAGCCAGGACAGGGGTAGTACCGGGGAGCTGTTTTTT. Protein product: CASSQDRGSTGELFF.

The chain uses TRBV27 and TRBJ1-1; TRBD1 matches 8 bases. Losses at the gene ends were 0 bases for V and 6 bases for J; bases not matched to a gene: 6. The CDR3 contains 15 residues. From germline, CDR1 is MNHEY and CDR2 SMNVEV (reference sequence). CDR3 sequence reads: CASSLSSQGASEAFF. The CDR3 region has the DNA TGTGCCAGCAGTTTATCGTCCCAGGGGGCCTCTGAAGCTTTCTTT.

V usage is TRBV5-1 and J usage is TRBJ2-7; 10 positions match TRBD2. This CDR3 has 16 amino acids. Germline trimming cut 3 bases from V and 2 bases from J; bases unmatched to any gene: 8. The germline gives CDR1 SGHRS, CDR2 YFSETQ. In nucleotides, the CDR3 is TGCGCCAGCAGCTCCTCCGGGACTAGCGATGCCTACGAGCAGTACTTC. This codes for CASSSSGTSDAYEQYF.

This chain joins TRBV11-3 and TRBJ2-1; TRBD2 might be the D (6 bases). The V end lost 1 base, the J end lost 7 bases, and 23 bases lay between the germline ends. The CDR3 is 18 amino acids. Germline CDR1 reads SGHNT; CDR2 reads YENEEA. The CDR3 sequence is CASSLVSRPWGRGNEQFF. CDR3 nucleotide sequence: TGTGCCAGCAGCTTAGTCTCCCGTCCTTGGGGTCGGGGGAATGAGCAGTTCTTC.

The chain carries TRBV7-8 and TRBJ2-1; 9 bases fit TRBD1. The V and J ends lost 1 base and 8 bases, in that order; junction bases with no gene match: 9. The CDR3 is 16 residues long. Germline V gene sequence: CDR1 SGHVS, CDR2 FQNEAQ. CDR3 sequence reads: CASSLGGQGWRDEQFF. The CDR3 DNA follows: TGTGCCAGCAGCTTAGGCGGACAGGGGTGGAGAGATGAGCAGTTCTTC.

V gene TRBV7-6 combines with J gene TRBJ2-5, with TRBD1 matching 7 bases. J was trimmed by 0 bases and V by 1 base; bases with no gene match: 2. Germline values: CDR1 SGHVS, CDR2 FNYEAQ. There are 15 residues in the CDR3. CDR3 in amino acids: CASSLVTGDQETQYF. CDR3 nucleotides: TGTGCCAGCAGCTTAGTTACAGGGGACCAAGAGACCCAGTACTTC.

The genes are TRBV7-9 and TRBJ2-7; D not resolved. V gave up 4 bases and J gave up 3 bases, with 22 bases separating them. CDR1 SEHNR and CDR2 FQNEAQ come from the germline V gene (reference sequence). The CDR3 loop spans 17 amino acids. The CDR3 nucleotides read TGTGCCAGCAGCTCCTATCCGGGTCCCCGAAGCCTCTACGAGCAGTACTTC. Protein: CASSSYPGPRSLYEQYF. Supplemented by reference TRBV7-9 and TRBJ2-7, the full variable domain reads DTGVSQNPRHKITKRGQNVTFRCDPISEHNRLYWYRQTLGQGPEFLTYFQNEAQLEKSRLLSDRFSAERPKGSFSTLEIQRTEQGDSAMYLCASSSYPGPRSLYEQYFGPGTRLTVT.

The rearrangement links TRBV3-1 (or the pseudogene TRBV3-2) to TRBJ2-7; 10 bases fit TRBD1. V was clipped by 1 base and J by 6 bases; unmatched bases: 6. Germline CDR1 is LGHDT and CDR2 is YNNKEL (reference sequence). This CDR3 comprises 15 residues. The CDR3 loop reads CASSQGTGGYAEQYF. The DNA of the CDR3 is TGTGCCAGCAGCCAAGGGACAGGGGGGTATGCCGAGCAGTACTTC.

The CDR3 DNA reads TGTGCCAGCAGTGACTCTTCGGGGGGGGTCAATGAGCAGTTCTTC. Amino acids: CASSDSSGGVNEQFF. V is TRBV6-4 and J is TRBJ2-1; TRBD2 agrees at 8 bases. Per germline, CDR1 MRHNA and CDR2 SNTAGT. The CDR3 sequence is 15 residues long. Germline trimming cut 0 bases from V and 6 bases from J; bases unmatched to any gene: 4.

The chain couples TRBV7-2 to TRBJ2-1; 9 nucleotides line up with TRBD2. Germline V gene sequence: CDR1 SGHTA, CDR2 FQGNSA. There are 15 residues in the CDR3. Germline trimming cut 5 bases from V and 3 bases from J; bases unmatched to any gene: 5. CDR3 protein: CASSTGRGGYNEQFF. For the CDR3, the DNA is TGTGCCAGCAGCACCGGGCGGGGGGGCTACAATGAGCAGTTCTTC.

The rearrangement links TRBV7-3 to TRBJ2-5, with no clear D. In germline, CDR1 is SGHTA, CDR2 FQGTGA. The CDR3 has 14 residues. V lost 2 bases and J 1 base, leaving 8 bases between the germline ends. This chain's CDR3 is CASSLSSSQETQYF. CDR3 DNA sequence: TGTGCCAGCAGCTTATCGTCGTCCCAAGAGACCCAGTACTTC.